This T cell receptor (beta chain) was recorded in a study of blood T cell repertoires in COVID-19. In the study overall: Sites across the United States, Italy and Spain contributed samples from acute and convalescent COVID-19. The analysed material was cDNA or gDNA that came from T cells, B-cell-depleted T cells, or PBMCs.

How the authors handled the data: Reference gene primer amplification gave nucleated cell count estimates. Libraries were prepared by immunoSEQ multiplex PCR; TCRdb keeps only in-frame clonotypes and omits some of them. V, J and clone size are taken as reported in that table, and D and trimming were inferred from the DNA itself. The sample yields approximately 300,000 clones, around 89% seen once. CDR1 and CDR2 from the germline V gene are SGHDN and FVKESK. The CDR3 is 15 residues long. Trimming pared 2 bases from V and 4 bases from J, leaving 13 bases between. Material: peripheral blood. V usage is TRBV14 and J usage is TRBJ2-3; D might be TRBD1 (6 bases). This clonotype originated in a man aged 40-49 years with acute or convalescent COVID-19. DNA for the CDR3: TGTGCCAGCAGCCAAACCAGGGGATTGGCAGATACGCAGTATTTT. Its translation is CASSQTRGLADTQYF.